The 20 T cell receptor beta chains below were found in one sample sequenced in a study of beta chain bispecific antibodies for T cell cancers. Whole-study findings and limits: Normal T cells contributed less of the targeted TRBV signal than the leukemia cells did. After anti-TRBV12 rather than anti-CD19 exposure, TRBV12-3 made up about 99% less of total TRBV signal.

TCRdb fed the 5' RACE reads into MiXCR, producing one record per CDR3 protein. The sample contains tens of thousands of distinct CDR3 sequences, more than 2% of which appear only once. What these receptors recognize is not known. T cells were expanded from blood mononuclear cells for about 3 days with anti-CD3 OKT3 or CD3/CD28 beads. This material consisted of healthy donor T cells cultured with leukemia cells, taken from a culture containing a bispecific antibody targeting TCR Vbeta12. The receptor source for this set is a human donor in good health. Some clones in this sample may be carry-over from other donors' samples.

By its share, this clonotype is medium-sized. The chain couples TRBV7-3 to TRBJ2-2; a weak D match, TRBD2 (5 bases). The CDR3 contains 15 residues. V lost 5 bases, J lost 3 bases, and 13 bases lay in between. Germline CDR1 SGHTA, CDR2 FQGTGA. CDR3 in DNA: TGTGCCAGCAGCCCGATCGGCGGGCACACCGGGGAGCTGTTTTTT. Translation gives CASSPIGGHTGELFF.

This clonotype was counted at least ten times. The chain uses TRBV2 and TRBJ2-5, with 9 nucleotides matching TRBD2. CDR3 size: 16 residues. Germline loops: CDR1 SNHLY, CDR2 FYNNEI. Trimming at V came to 6 bases and at J to 5 bases, leaving 13 bases not matched to a gene. Here the CDR3 reads CASREGLAYWGETQYF. CDR3 DNA: TGTGCCAGCAGGGAGGGACTAGCCTACTGGGGGGAGACCCAGTACTTC.

This clonotype came up many times. The chain is built from TRBV7-2 and TRBJ1-2; 8 nucleotides align to TRBD1. This CDR3 has 14 amino acids. V gave up 5 bases and J gave up 8 bases; unmatched junction bases: 10. Germline CDR1 reads SGHTA; CDR2 reads FQGNSA. The CDR3 nucleotides read TGTGCCAGCAGCCCTGGACAGGGTCTTGGAGGCTACACCTTC. This gives the protein CASSPGQGLGGYTF.

This clonotype was seen many times. V gene TRBV5-6 combines with J gene TRBJ1-1; D is possibly TRBD1 (5 bases). The length of the CDR3 is 14 residues. V shed 3 bases and J shed 11 bases, with 20 bases lying between them. The germline CDR1 and CDR2 sequences are SGHDT and YYEEEE. The DNA of the CDR3 is TGTGCCAGCAGCTGGGGTACGGGACCGGTCCTTGCTTTCTTT. Amino acids: CASSWGTGPVLAFF.

This clonotype is labeled medium-sized. The chain carries TRBV11-2 and TRBJ2-5; D unresolved. Germline V gene data show CDR1 as SGHAT and CDR2 as FQNNGV. The CDR3 is 16 residues long. V was clipped by 0 bases and J by 5 bases, with 16 bases between them. The CDR3 coding sequence is TGTGCCAGCAGCTTAGAGGCTCGGTTTGTTACGGAGACCCAGTACTTC. Amino acids: CASSLEARFVTETQYF.

The table lists this clonotype with many counts. V is TRBV5-1 and J is TRBJ1-3; 10 bases agree with TRBD1. Germline CDR1 is SGHRS and CDR2 is YFSETQ. Losses at the gene ends were 4 bases for V and 2 bases for J; bases not matched to a gene: 6. This CDR3 region has 16 residues. CDR3 residues: CASSLMTGGTGNTIYF. CDR3 in DNA: TGCGCCAGCAGCCTGATGACAGGGGGCACTGGAAACACCATATATTTT.

At least ten counts were recorded for this clonotype. J is TRBJ2-7 and V is TRBV4-1; 9 bases map to TRBD1. Germline assignment: CDR1 MGHRA and CDR2 YSYEKL. J was trimmed by 4 bases and V by 4 bases; bases with no gene match: 11. The CDR3 is made up of 16 amino acids. The CDR3 region has the DNA TGCGCCAGCAGCCCGTACTTGACAGGGGGATTATACGAGCAGTACTTC. This encodes CASSPYLTGGLYEQYF.

This clonotype was seen ten or more times. The chain couples TRBV15 to TRBJ2-3; D might be TRBD2 (6 bases). CDR3 length: 13 residues. V shed 3 bases and J shed 6 bases, with 10 bases lying between them. Germline-derived CDR1 and CDR2 are LNHNV and YYDKDF (reference sequence). This CDR3 reads CATSRETSDTQYF. CDR3 coding DNA: TGTGCCACCAGCAGGGAGACTAGTGATACGCAGTATTTT.

This clonotype was seen repeatedly, ten times or more. This chain connects TRBV27 to TRBJ2-7; 8 bases are shared with TRBD2. The CDR3 extends over 12 amino acids. CDR1 and CDR2 (germline): MNHEY, SMNVEV (reference sequence). J gave up 8 bases and V 5 bases, and 5 bases lay outside the gene matches. CDR3 loop: CASSSGGFKQYF. The CDR3 DNA is TGTGCCAGCAGTAGCGGGGGATTCAAGCAGTACTTC.

At least ten counts were recorded for this clonotype. The V gene is TRBV19, the J gene TRBJ1-1; D is ambiguous. Germline V lookup: CDR1 LNHDA, CDR2 SQIVND (reference sequence). This CDR3 contains 11 residues. The germline V and J ends were trimmed by 5 bases and 5 bases, with 6 bases remaining between them. CDR3 bases: TGTGCCAGTAGTTGGGGTACTGAAGCTTTCTTT. Its translation is CASSWGTEAFF. Full variable domain (missing parts from reference TRBV19 and TRBJ1-1): DGGITQSPKYLFRKEGQNVTLSCEQNLNHDAMYWYRQDPGQGLRLIYYSQIVNDFQKGDIAEGYSVSREKKESFPLTVTSAQKNPTAFYLCASSWGTEAFFGQGTRLTVV.

This clonotype was recorded many times. This sequence joins TRBV14 and TRBJ1-3; D call uncertain. The CDR3 is 14 amino acids. Trimming shortened V by 1 base and J by 0 bases, and 4 bases separated the two germline ends. Per the germline V gene, CDR1 is SGHDN and CDR2 is FVKESK. The CDR3 reads CASSQVISGNTIYF. The CDR3 nucleotides read TGTGCCAGCAGCCAAGTCATCTCTGGAAACACCATATATTTT.

The sample holds many counts of this clonotype. V usage is TRBV5-1 and J usage is TRBJ2-2; D tentatively fits TRBD1 or TRBD2 (5 bases each). The V gene lost 2 bases and the J gene lost 5 bases, with 10 bases spanning the gap. Germline loops: CDR1 SGHRS, CDR2 YFSETQ. This CDR3 is 14 amino acids long. CDR3 residues: CASSLEGMTGELFF. For the CDR3, the DNA is TGCGCCAGCAGCTTAGAGGGGATGACCGGGGAGCTGTTTTTT.

This clonotype was counted a few times. The gene calls are TRBV10-3 and TRBJ1-6, with D possibly TRBD1 on 5 matching bases. Trimming shortened V by 3 bases and J by 6 bases, and 6 bases separated the two germline ends. The length of the CDR3 is 13 residues. Germline values: CDR1 ENHRY, CDR2 SYGVKD. Written as DNA, the CDR3 is TGTGCCATCAGTGAAGGGGTTAATTCACCCCTCCACTTT. Translation gives CAISEGVNSPLHF.

The sample holds many counts of this clonotype. The rearrangement joins TRBV19 to TRBJ1-6; D call uncertain. There are 14 residues in the CDR3. Deletions cut 5 bases from V and 6 bases from J, with 11 bases between. The germline V gene encodes CDR1 LNHDA and CDR2 SQIVND (reference sequence). DNA for the CDR3: TGTGCCAGTAGTGACGGCGGTGGTAATTCACCCCTCCACTTT. It codes for CASSDGGGNSPLHF.

In this sample, this clonotype turned up many times. The chain links TRBV5-1 to TRBJ1-1, with D possibly matching TRBD1 (6 bases). This CDR3 has 16 amino acids. Trimming took 4 bases from V and 1 from J, leaving 17 bases between them. Germline V gene sequence: CDR1 SGHRS, CDR2 YFSETQ. DNA for the CDR3: TGCGCCAGCAGCCTGGGGGACATCATTGAGAACACTGAAGCTTTCTTT. This codes for CASSLGDIIENTEAFF.

As regards this clonotype: This may be a read error: a much more frequent sequence differs by one nucleotide. This sequence joins TRBV6-6 and TRBJ2-5; 10 positions match TRBD2. CDR1 and CDR2 (germline): MNHNY, SVGAGI (reference sequence). This CDR3 region has 18 residues. Losses at the gene ends were 5 bases for V and 3 bases for J; bases not matched to a gene: 15. This CDR3 reads CASSHPGLASRSKETQYF. As DNA, the CDR3 is TGTGCCAGCAGTCATCCGGGACTAGCGAGTCGATCTAAAGAGACCCAGTACTTC.

V is TRBV19 and J is TRBJ2-1; 8 bases fit TRBD2. From germline, CDR1 is LNHDA and CDR2 SQIVND (reference sequence). The CDR3 has 15 residues. V lost 3 bases to trimming and J lost 4 bases; unmatched junction nucleotides: 5. The CDR3 is CASSMGGGTYNEQFF. DNA of the CDR3: TGTGCCAGTAGTATGGGCGGGGGGACTTACAATGAGCAGTTCTTC.

There are a few counts of this clonotype. The chain combines TRBV5-6 with TRBJ2-1; 12 positions agree with TRBD2. Trimming at V came to 4 bases and at J to 10 bases, leaving 9 bases not matched to a gene. CDR3 length: 15 amino acids. CDR1 and CDR2 from the germline V gene are SGHDT and YYEEEE. This CDR3 reads CASSPGASGGGEQFF. CDR3 DNA: TGTGCCAGCAGCCCGGGGGCTAGCGGGGGGGGAGAGCAGTTCTTC.

There are many counts of this clonotype. The chain couples TRBV2 to TRBJ2-7; 7 positions match TRBD1. The length of the CDR3 is 14 residues. Per germline, CDR1 SNHLY and CDR2 FYNNEI. V dropped 6 bases and J dropped 1; count of bases not matched to a gene: 6. The CDR3 here is CASRSQGTSYEQYF. The CDR3 bases are TGTGCCAGCAGATCACAGGGGACGTCCTACGAGCAGTACTTC.

This clonotype showed up many times. V usage is TRBV27 and J usage is TRBJ1-1, with 7 bases fitting TRBD1. Per the germline V gene, CDR1 is MNHEY and CDR2 is SMNVEV (reference sequence). This CDR3 has 16 residues. Unmatched junction bases numbered 11, after V lost 6 bases and J lost 1 base. The CDR3 coding sequence is TGTGCCAGCAGCTCACACGACGCAGGGGGGAACACTGAAGCTTTCTTT. This sequence encodes CASSSHDAGGNTEAFF.